This T cell receptor beta chain was profiled in a study of blood T cell repertoires in COVID-19. The method was immunoSEQ multiplex PCR; TCRdb's version includes in-frame clones alone and lacks a portion of them. The table lists approximately 67,000 clones, 82% of them singletons. The germline V and J ends were trimmed by 2 bases and 0 bases, with 9 bases remaining between them. CDR3 size: 15 residues. Germline lookup yields CDR1 SNHLY and CDR2 FYNNEI. This TCR derives from a man aged 55 to 69 with acute or convalescent COVID-19. This chain connects TRBV2 to TRBJ2-3; a possible D gene is TRBD1 (5 bases). Sequences were obtained from peripheral blood. The CDR3 protein is CASSEQGFSTDTQYF. In DNA, the CDR3 is TGTGCCAGCAGTGAACAGGGATTTAGCACAGATACGCAGTATTTT.